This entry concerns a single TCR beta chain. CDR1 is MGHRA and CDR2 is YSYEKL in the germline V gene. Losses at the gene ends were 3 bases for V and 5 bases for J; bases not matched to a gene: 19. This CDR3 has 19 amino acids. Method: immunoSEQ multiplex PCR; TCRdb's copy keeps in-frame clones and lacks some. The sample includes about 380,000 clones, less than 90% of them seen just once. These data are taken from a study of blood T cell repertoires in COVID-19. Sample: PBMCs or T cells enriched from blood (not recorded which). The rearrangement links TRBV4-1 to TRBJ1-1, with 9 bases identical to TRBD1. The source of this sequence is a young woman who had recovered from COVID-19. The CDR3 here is CASSQRDRAQGASLTEAFF. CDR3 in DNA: TGCGCCAGCAGCCAGCGGGACAGGGCTCAAGGTGCGTCATTGACTGAAGCTTTCTTT.